This entry is about one TCR beta chain. The entry originates in a study of cytomegalovirus exposure and HLA in healthy donors. Both 60 Vbeta primers and 13 Jbeta primers went into the PCR. Repertoires were generated with immunoSEQ multiplex PCR, while TCRdb's copy carries only in-frame clones and drops some. The data show around 140,000 clones, approximately 78% seen once. The CDR3 has 15 residues. Per the germline V gene, CDR1 is LNHDA and CDR2 is SQIVND (reference sequence). V shed 6 bases and J shed 0 bases, with 14 bases lying between them. The origin of this receptor is a woman in her 50s in good health and CMV-seropositive. This chain links TRBV19 with TRBJ1-1; possible D gene TRBD1, 6 bases. The sample comprised PBMCs. CDR3 DNA sequence: TGTGCCAGTAGCTTTTCAGGGGTCATGAACACTGAAGCTTTCTTT. Its translation: CASSFSGVMNTEAFF.